One sample yielded the 20 T cell receptor delta chains listed below, sequenced in a study of γδ T cells in repeated Plasmodium falciparum infection. Gammadelta T cells were flow-sorted from PBMC into Vgamma9/Vdelta2+ and Vdelta2-negative populations for bulk analysis. TCRdb reanalyzed the multiplex PCR reads using CATT. The sample has around 86,000 delta-chain clones, under 1.5% seen once. Sample: gamma-delta T cells from blood. The source of these receptors is a pool of human donors (malaria-infected and uninfected, not separated).

This clone came up many times. TCRdb assigns this DNA the protein of a much larger clone, which departs from its translation at residue 3; this likely reflects a read error, and the protein shown comes from translating the DNA. The chain is built from TRDV2 and TRDJ1, with 11 positions matching TRDD3. CDR3 length equals 18 residues. CDR1 is GEAIGNYY and CDR2 is EKD in the germline V gene. The CDR3 DNA is TGTGCCCGTGACACCGTCTTAATGGGGGATACGGGATCCGATAAACTCATCTTT. Its translation is CARDTVLMGDTGSDKLIF.

A few counts support this clone. The TCRdb record carries a much larger clone's protein, which differs from this DNA's translation at residue 8; a read error is the likely cause, and the protein listed here is the DNA translation. The rearrangement links TRDV1 to TRDJ1, with 7 bases matching TRDD2. Germline V gene sequence: CDR1 TSWWSYY, CDR2 QGS. V shed 5 bases, J shed 4 bases, and the junction held 7 bases outside the gene matches. The CDR3 covers 14 residues. The CDR3 region has the DNA TGTGCTCTTGGGTTATTCCTACAGTTCGATAAACTCATCTTT. It codes for CALGLFLQFDKLIF.

At least ten counts were recorded for this clone. The rearrangement joins TRDV1 to TRDJ1; D could derive from TRDD2 or TRDD3 (6 bases each). CDR1 is TSWWSYY, CDR2 QGS, per germline. V was trimmed by 3 bases and J by 0 bases, leaving 35 bases between them. This CDR3 is built from 23 residues. CDR3 coding DNA: TGTGCTCTTGGGGACAACCTTCCCCCCCTGGGAACTTGGGGGTCCCTGTACACCGATAAACTCATCTTT. This encodes CALGDNLPPLGTWGSLYTDKLIF.

On this clone: The TCRdb protein comes from a much larger clone and disagrees with this DNA's translation at residue 25, likely due to a read error; the protein given here is derived from the DNA. The DNA of the CDR3 is TGTGCTCTTGGGGAACTTTCCTACCGGGGGATACGCACAGTGCTACAAAAGGAGGATACGGGCGAAGGGAACGCCGATAAACTCATCTTT. Amino acids: CALGELSYRGIRTVLQKEDTGEGNADKLIF. This chain uses TRDV1 with TRDJ1; 10 nucleotides line up with TRDD3. TCRdb records no J gene; here it was assigned by comparing the DNA to germline. V was clipped by 0 bases and J by 3 bases; unmatched bases: 46. Germline loops: CDR1 TSWWSYY, CDR2 QGS. The CDR3 is 30 amino acids.

The sample holds a few counts of this clone. A far larger clone is off by one base, so a read error is likely. This sample includes further DNA sequences coding for the same CDR3. The CDR3 region has the DNA TGTGCCTGTGACACCGTGGAATGGGGGATACGAGGGCCCGATAAACTCATCTTC. Protein sequence: CACDTVEWGIRGPDKLIF. A V gene of TRDV2 was called, but no J gene was assigned; TRDD3 is the table's D call, not checked against the DNA. Per germline, CDR1 GEAIGNYY and CDR2 EKD. The CDR3 contains 18 residues.

This clone has a handful of counts. The TCRdb record carries a much larger clone's protein, which differs from this DNA's translation at residue 8; a read error is the likely cause, and the protein listed here is the DNA translation. The CDR3 region has the DNA TGTGCTCTTGGGGATCGCCGGGGTAAACTCATCTTT. It codes for CALGDRRGKLIF. The rearrangement uses TRDV1 and TRDJ1; D unresolved. Trimming removed 3 bases at V and 7 bases at J, with 9 bases between. The CDR3 length is 12 residues. CDR1 is TSWWSYY, CDR2 QGS, per germline.

This clone appeared a few times. The TCRdb protein, from a much larger clone, departs from this DNA's translation at residue 12, likely by read error; the protein shown derives from the DNA. The rearrangement joins TRDV2 to TRDJ1; 9 bases match TRDD3. Because TCRdb records no J gene, it was assigned here through a match of the DNA to germline. J lost 0 bases, V lost 0 bases, and 22 bases had no gene match. CDR3 size: 22 residues. The germline V gene has CDR1 GEAIGNYY and CDR2 EKD. Here the CDR3 reads CACDTPDKRPSPSGGYTDKLIF. CDR3 nucleotide sequence: TGTGCCTGTGACACCCCCGACAAAAGACCTTCCCCTTCTGGGGGATACACCGATAAACTCATCTTT.

The sample holds many counts of this clone. The protein that TCRdb holds for this DNA derives from a much larger clone and differs from the translated DNA at residue 3, which likely indicates a read error; the protein shown here is translated from the DNA. V usage is TRDV2 and J usage is TRDJ1, with 9 nucleotides matching TRDD3. The germline V gene has CDR1 GEAIGNYY and CDR2 EKD. The CDR3 extends over 21 amino acids. The CDR3 region has the DNA TGTGCCCGTGACCAGGGACAATTACTGGGGGACCACTTAAGTAACACCGATAAACTCATCTTT. Its translation is CARDQGQLLGDHLSNTDKLIF.

The chain links TRAV38-2/DV8 to TRDJ1; possible D gene TRDD2, 6 bases. No J segment appears in TCRdb, so it was assigned here by matching the sequence to germline. In germline, CDR1 is TSESDYY, CDR2 QEAYKQQN. The CDR3 extends over 21 amino acids. The CDR3 spells CANGPYLPRWRGRCYTDKLIF. As DNA, the CDR3 is TGTGCCAATGGGCCGTACCTTCCCCGATGGCGGGGCCGATGCTACACCGATAAACTCATCTTT.

This clone was counted between two and nine times. TCRdb records a much larger clone's protein for this DNA, with a difference at residue 5 that likely arises from a read error; the protein given is the translation of the DNA. The chain joins TRDV1 to TRDJ1, with 11 bases matching TRDD3. This CDR3 comprises 20 residues. CDR1 and CDR2 (germline): TSWWSYY, QGS. After removal of 4 bases from V and 9 bases from J, the junction contained 25 bases not matched to a gene. For the CDR3, the DNA is TGTGCTCTTGGGGGACCTTCCCAACCTCCCCTGGGGGATACCGGGGCAGAACTCATCTTT. Its protein product is CALGGPSQPPLGDTGAELIF.

This chain uses TRDV1 with TRDJ1; D might be TRDD3 (5 bases). Trimming took 0 bases from V and 4 from J, leaving 24 bases between them. CDR1 and CDR2 from the germline V gene are TSWWSYY and QGS. The CDR3 consists of 19 residues. CDR3 in DNA: TGTGCTCTTGGGGAACTTTCAGGCCCAACTGGTAGGATGTGCGATAAACTCATCTTT. It specifies CALGELSGPTGRMCDKLIF.

This clone was seen repeatedly, ten times or more. TCRdb has a much larger clone's protein, which differs at residue 7 from the translation of this DNA, likely because of a read error; what is shown is the protein translated from the DNA. The chain is built from TRDV2 and TRDJ1; 10 bases agree with TRDD3. The J gene was missing in TCRdb and was found by matching the end of the DNA to germline. The CDR3 runs 17 residues. Trimming at V came to 0 bases and at J to 0 bases, leaving 6 bases not matched to a gene. CDR1 and CDR2 from the germline V gene are GEAIGNYY and EKD. DNA of the CDR3: TGTGCCTGTGACACCGTCAGTACTGGGGGATACACCGATAAACTCATCTTT. Translating it yields CACDTVSTGGYTDKLIF.

This clone showed up many times. The chain is built from TRDV1 and TRDJ1; 13 nucleotides line up with TRDD3. Germline loops: CDR1 TSWWSYY, CDR2 QGS. The CDR3 contains 25 residues. Trimming removed 0 bases from V and 0 bases from J; junction bases left unmatched: 25. CDR3 in DNA: TGTGCTCTTGGGGAACTTAGGCCCCCTTCCTACTGGGGGATACGCCGTCGGAGGGACACCGATAAACTCATCTTT. It translates to CALGELRPPSYWGIRRRRDTDKLIF.

In this sample, this clone turned up many times. The J gene is TRDJ2, the V gene TRDV1; D is perhaps TRDD3 (6 bases). TCRdb gives no J gene; it was assigned here by matching the DNA to germline. Germline CDR1 and CDR2: TSWWSYY and QGS. V was pared by 1 base and J by 8 bases, with 20 bases between. The CDR3 is made up of 17 amino acids. DNA of the CDR3: TGTGCTCTTGGGGAACGGTCCCCCGTACTGGGTTCCGCACAACTCTTCTTT. Its protein product is CALGERSPVLGSAQLFF.

This clone showed up just a few times. The TCRdb record carries a much larger clone's protein, which differs from this DNA's translation at residue 4; a read error is the likely cause, and the protein listed here is the DNA translation. The rearrangement links TRDV2 to TRDJ1, with TRDD3 matching over 11 bases. Germline V gene lookup returns CDR1 GEAIGNYY and CDR2 EKD. The length of the CDR3 is 14 residues. The CDR3 sequence is CACAKLGDKGKLIF. DNA for the CDR3: TGTGCCTGTGCCAAACTGGGGGATAAGGGAAAACTAATCTTT.

Points on this clone: This DNA's translation differs at residue 9 from TCRdb's protein, which comes from a much larger clone; a read error is likely, and the protein shown is translated from the DNA. The rearrangement uses TRDV1 and TRDJ1, with unresolved D. Between the trimmed V and J ends, which lost 4 bases and 10 bases, there was a span of 13 bases. This CDR3 comprises 12 residues. The germline V gene has CDR1 TSWWSYY and CDR2 QGS. The CDR3 protein is CALGAVSQRLIF. For the CDR3, the DNA is TGTGCTCTTGGGGCCGTTTCCCAAAGACTCATCTTT.

This clone was counted between two and nine times. A read error is the likely source, as a far larger clone sits one nucleotide away. Additional DNA sequences in this sample encode the identical CDR3. The V gene is TRDV2, the J gene TRDJ1; no clear D. The J gene, absent from TCRdb, was called here by matching the DNA to germline. The ends were cut back, 0 bases at V and 4 bases at J, with 11 bases in the middle. The CDR3 has 14 residues. Germline V CDR1 and CDR2: GEAIGNYY, EKD. CDR3 region: CACDTLSPRDKLIF. CDR3 DNA: TGTGCCTGTGACACCCTCTCACCGCGCGATAAACTCATCTTT.

As regards this clone: TCRdb lists the protein of a much larger clone for this DNA, which differs at residue 6, so this is likely a read error; the protein given here is translated from the DNA itself. The chain has TRDV1 and TRDJ1, with 9 nucleotides matching TRDD3. Germline values: CDR1 TSWWSYY, CDR2 QGS. CDR3 size: 18 residues. The V segment lost 1 base and the J segment 9 bases; nucleotides outside the gene matches: 18. This CDR3 is CALGEPSGGILPVLELIF. CDR3 nucleotides: TGTGCTCTTGGGGAACCATCCGGGGGGATACTCCCAGTGCTCGAACTCATCTTT.

This clone showed up many times. The mismatch at residue 12 between this DNA's translation and the TCRdb protein of a much larger clone likely reflects a read error; the protein shown is translated from the DNA. The chain joins TRDV2 to TRDJ1, with 7 bases fitting TRDD3. The CDR3 is 18 amino acids. J lost 1 base, V lost 0 bases, and 13 bases had no gene match. Germline V gene data show CDR1 as GEAIGNYY and CDR2 as EKD. DNA of the CDR3: TGTGCCTGTGACACCTCCTGGGGGCCCCGGCGGGGCACCGATAAACTCATCTTT. It yields the protein CACDTSWGPRRGTDKLIF.

There are many counts of this clone. This rearrangement joins TRDV1 to TRDJ1; D may match TRDD2 or TRDD3 (5 bases each). The CDR3 extends over 21 amino acids. Germline CDR1 and CDR2: TSWWSYY and QGS. V lost 1 base and J 0 bases, leaving 27 bases between the germline ends. The CDR3 DNA reads as TGTGCTCTTGGGGAACCCCGGGTACTACGTTTGGGGACCTACTACACCGATAAACTCATCTTT. Its protein is CALGEPRVLRLGTYYTDKLIF.